This T cell receptor beta chain was recorded in a study of Tregs in tolerant kidney transplant recipients. Mixed chimerism was transient after nonmyeloablative marrow transplants from related graft donors. The length of the CDR3 is 16 residues. Germline-derived CDR1 and CDR2 are SGHRS and YFSETQ. V shed 0 bases and J 0 bases; nucleotides not matched to a gene: 5. General observations from the study: Biological reproducibility was not directly addressed, but technical replication error appeared minimal. Activated donor B cell expansion appeared to reveal the most relevant donor-specific TCRbeta repertoire.

TCRdb's table, derived via immunoSEQ multiplex PCR, lists solely in-frame clones and lacks some. Among tens of thousands of clones listed, around 90% were seen once. As for this clone: Its antigen is undetermined.

This chain uses TRBV5-1 with TRBJ2-5; 7 bases fit TRBD2. The sequence was collected from a human patient who received a combined kidney and bone marrow transplant. Some T cells may be the graft donor's. The sequencing here drew on CD4+ T cells from blood (PBMCs), taken 24 months after the transplant. In DNA, the CDR3 is TGCGCCAGCAGCTTGGTTGGCGGGAGCAACCAAGAGACCCAGTACTTC. This sequence encodes CASSLVGGSNQETQYF.